The sequence of this TCR beta chain was determined in a study of blood T cells in healthy people across ages (dated by TCRdb to between 2014 and 2016). With regard to the full study: Template switching captured roughly one uniquely barcoded TCR beta cDNA molecule per two T cells in model experiments. To track age-related changes in TCR beta repertoire diversity, the study relied on deep sequencing normalized with unique cDNA molecular identifiers. The study analyzed two additional independent replicas of 1 million unique cDNA reads from the same blood draw for two donors, one aged 18 to 30 and one aged 80 or older. To avoid experimental bias, donors of different ages were distributed randomly across sequencing lanes. Four age groups were formed from the donors: young (average approximately 15 years), middle-aged (around 40), aged (around 68) and long-lived (about 80).

On this clonotype itself: Its antigen specificity is not known. Base-call qualities are not available, and no considerably larger clone is one nucleotide away.

Broad study findings and their caveats: Observed TCR beta diversity per million T cells fell roughly linearly with age, and a significant reduction was already apparent by age about 43. Compared with the aged group, the long-lived group had more naive CD4+ T cells, fewer expanded clones and increased TCR diversity, a pattern suggesting age selection. The percentage of naive T cells measured by flow cytometry correlated strongly with observed TCR beta diversity. Estimates of total diversity based on one million sequenced T cells were considered lower bounds and underestimates. Because profiling used bulk unsorted PBMCs, naive and antigen-experienced compartments could not be compared conclusively. Because the CMV infection status of the donors was unknown, age-related changes in expanded clonotypes may potentially have been confounded.

Trimming leaves V shorter by 6 bases and J shorter by 6 bases, with the junction holding 6 bases beyond the gene matches. Looking up the germline V gene yields CDR1 ENHRY and CDR2 SYGVKD. Reading from cysteine to phenylalanine, the CDR3 counts 13 amino acids. The only DNA kept is the CDR3, 39 bases in frame from the first base. The receptor library was made with 5' RACE. The sequencer was an Illumina HiSeq 2500. A second PCR of about 6 to 11 cycles was performed with a sample-barcoded 5' primer and a J-beta primer mix. A template-switch 5' adaptor carrying 12 random nucleotides introduced a unique molecular identifier onto each TCR beta cDNA molecule. At least 2.5 million CDR3-containing paired-end reads were obtained from each sample. First-strand cDNA was synthesized from all RNA with the Mint cDNA synthesis kit, primed by a TRBC-specific oligonucleotide. Following uracil-DNA glycosylase treatment, all cDNA underwent a first 18-cycle PCR with the universal primers M1SS and BC2_uni_R. As for how the authors treated the data: Normalization of each sample was performed by random selection of 1 million high-quality reads, each carrying a distinct molecular identifier. Instead of being binned into consensus sequences, reads that shared molecular identifiers were thrown out. MiTCR, set to a Q25 quality threshold and the strictest error-elimination algorithm, was used for CDR3 identification, clonotype clustering and error correction. A nonparametric unseen species model using Euler transformation provided a lower-bound estimate of total TCR beta diversity. TCRdb reprocessed the public reads (quality trimming at Q25 with fastp, clone calling with MiXCR) and kept in-frame beta chains. Here each entry gathers all rows of one CDR3 protein and keeps the most common genes and DNA. These V and J calls originate from TCRdb's pipeline instead of the authors' own analysis. In all, the sample holds under 1,000,000 distinct CDR3 sequences, and approximately 35% of those were seen once. Of the sample, under 15% falls within the top ten clones.

Systemically healthy Caucasian individuals from Russia, 35 to 50 in total and aged about 6 to 100 years, were included as donors. Ten milliliters of peripheral blood were drawn from each donor into EDTA-treated Vacutainer tubes. PBMCs were isolated by Ficoll-Paque density-gradient centrifugation, with at least 7 million obtained per sample. Trizol reagent was used to extract total RNA from the PBMCs, yielding at least 5.5 micrograms per sample. For every donor, flow cytometry on a PBMC aliquot measured the percentage of naive CD45RAhigh/CD27high T cells. The sequence is built from TRBV10-3 and TRBJ1-2, and 8 bases in between align with TRBD1. Sequenced material: blood. The source is a man between 18 and 29 years old in good health. For the CDR3, the sequence is CAISEDRVHGYTF. The DNA sequence is as follows: TGTGCCATCAGCGAGGACAGGGTCCATGGCTACACCTTC.